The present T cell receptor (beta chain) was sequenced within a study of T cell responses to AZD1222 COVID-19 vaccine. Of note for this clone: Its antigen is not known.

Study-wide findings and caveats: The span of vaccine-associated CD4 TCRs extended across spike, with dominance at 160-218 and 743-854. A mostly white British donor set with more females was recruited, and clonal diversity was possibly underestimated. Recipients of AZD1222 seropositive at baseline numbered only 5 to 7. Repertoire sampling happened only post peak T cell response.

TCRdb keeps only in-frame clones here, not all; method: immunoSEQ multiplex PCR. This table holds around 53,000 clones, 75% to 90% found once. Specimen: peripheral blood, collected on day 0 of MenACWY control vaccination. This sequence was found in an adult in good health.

CDR3 coding DNA: TGTGCCATCAGGGCTAGCGGGGGCCAAGAGACCCAGTACTTC. It codes for CAIRASGGQETQYF. This chain uses TRBV10-3 with TRBJ2-5; 10 bases fit TRBD2. The CDR3 covers 14 residues. V dropped 6 bases and J dropped 1; count of bases not matched to a gene: 2. The germline CDR1 and CDR2 sequences are ENHRY and SYGVKD.